This TCR beta chain comes out of a study of blood T cell repertoires in COVID-19. Study as a whole: Acute and convalescent COVID-19 samples came from the United States, Italy and Spain. The analysed material was cDNA or gDNA that came from T cells, B-cell-depleted T cells, or PBMCs.

The length of the CDR3 is 13 residues. Trimming took 5 bases from V and 7 from J, leaving 14 bases between them. Germline CDR1 reads MDHEN; CDR2 reads SYDVKM. As handled by the study authors: Amplification with reference gene primers provided the estimates of nucleated cell counts. The protocol was immunoSEQ multiplex PCR, while the TCRdb copy is restricted to in-frame clones and leaves out a portion. That table is the source of V, J and clone size, and D and trimming were worked out from the DNA. The sample lists over 100,000 clones, about 72% occurring once. Sequencing input: peripheral blood. The rearrangement joins TRBV28 to TRBJ1-1; possible D gene TRBD1, 6 bases. The sequence came from a man in his sixties with active or convalescent COVID-19. CDR3 region: CASSAGTQSEAFF. CDR3 sequence (DNA): TGTGCCAGCAGTGCCGGGACACAAAGTGAAGCTTTCTTT. The full variable domain, in which reference TRBV28 and TRBJ1-1 provide the parts outside the CDR3, is DVKVTQSSRYLVKRTGEKVFLECVQDMDHENMFWYRQDPGLGLRLIYFSYDVKMKEKGDIPEGYSVSREKKERFSLILESASTNQTSMYLCASSAGTQSEAFFGQGTRLTVV.